Below, 4 T cell receptor beta chains from the same sample are listed, as sequenced in a study of early T cells in non-severe SARS-CoV-2 infection (TCRdb year 2021). Library preparation used 5' RACE. The instrument was a NextSeq 500. The public reads were quality trimmed at Q25 with fastp and then assembled into clones with MiXCR by TCRdb, keeping productive beta chains. Every distinct CDR3 protein forms one entry, paired with its most common genes and DNA. Counted in this sample were tens of thousands of distinct CDR3 sequences; more than 10% of them appeared once. The ten largest make up 15% to 19% of the sample. Sample: whole blood, taken at baseline. All receptors come from an adult who was a healthcare worker with PCR-confirmed SARS-CoV-2 infection or an uninfected control (not recorded which). The donor label of this sample is uncertain.

This clonotype has only a few counts. The rearrangement uses TRBV10-1 and TRBJ2-1; D perhaps matches TRBD2 (5 bases). Looked up from germline, CDR1 is WNHNN and CDR2 is SYGVQD (reference sequence). Trimming took off 2 bases at V and 4 bases at J, with 15 bases between the two ends. This CDR3 region has 16 residues. The CDR3 region is CASSEPGKTGYNEQFF. CDR3 DNA sequence: TGCGCCAGCAGTGAGCCGGGAAAGACTGGGTACAATGAGCAGTTCTTC.

This clonotype was detected only a few times. The CDR3 here is CASKPSGSANYGYTF. In nucleotides, the CDR3 is TGTGCCAGCAAACCATCGGGGTCCGCTAACTATGGCTACACCTTC. The genes are TRBV27 and TRBJ1-2; D is unresolved. The CDR3 is 15 amino acids. Germline V gives CDR1 MNHEY, CDR2 SMNVEV (reference sequence). The V end was cut by 7 bases, the J end by 0 bases, with 15 bases between.

This clonotype was seen more than once but under ten times. The chain links TRBV12-5 to TRBJ1-2, with a tentative D call TRBD1 (5 bases). CDR3 length: 13 residues. The ends were cut back, 6 bases at V and 4 bases at J, with 12 bases in the middle. The germline V gene encodes CDR1 LGHNT and CDR2 FRNRAP. CDR3 residues: CASGRDSLYGYTF. CDR3 bases: TGTGCTAGTGGCCGCGACAGCCTCTATGGCTACACCTTC.

This clonotype was recorded once. The chain uses TRBV10-3 and TRBJ2-1; maybe TRBD1 (6 bases). The V and J ends lost 6 bases and 4 bases respectively, with 22 bases between them. The CDR3 contains 17 residues. CDR1 is ENHRY, CDR2 SYGVKD, per germline. CDR3 region: CAISRTQGPPTYNEQFF. DNA of the CDR3: TGTGCCATCAGCAGAACCCAGGGGCCCCCTACATACAATGAGCAGTTCTTC.